This T cell receptor (beta chain) was recorded in a study of early T cells in non-severe SARS-CoV-2 infection. Turning to the study itself: The input, bulk RNA from unsorted whole blood, was sequenced, and chains were unpaired. General observations from the study: CD4 and private specificities were missed by VDJdb matching, which favored anti-spike CD8 responses.

As regards this clonotype: Its antigen is currently unknown.

V dropped 6 bases and J dropped 4 bases, with 19 bases sitting between them. This CDR3 is built from 15 residues. From germline, CDR1 is DFQATT and CDR2 SNEGSKA (reference sequence). Individually, cDNA molecules had unique molecular identifiers attached to them. MiXCR was run by TCRdb on the 5' RACE reads, yielding one entry per CDR3 protein. This sample has more than 65,000 distinct CDR3 sequences, with 13% to 15% found just once. The sample was whole blood, taken at baseline. The receptor was isolated from an adult who was a healthcare worker with PCR-confirmed SARS-CoV-2 infection or an uninfected control (not recorded which). J is TRBJ2-1 and V is TRBV20-1, with D perhaps TRBD2 (5 bases). CDR3 nucleotide sequence: TGCAGTGCACCGACGGGGTGGGCGGTGTACAATGAGCAGTTCTTC. Its translation is CSAPTGWAVYNEQFF.